This is a list of T cell receptor beta chains from one sample in a study of CD8+ T cells in alopecia areata. Sequencing used immunoSEQ multiplex PCR; TCRdb keeps in-frame clones, though not all of them. Of about 140,000 clones in the sample, 70% to 90% were seen once. The specimen was CD8+ T cells sorted from blood, collected at week 4, from a patient treated with tofacitinib. Every receptor here comes from a human donor with alopecia areata. Each CDR3 is given with its conserved first and last residue. A D gene is named only where the DNA matches it firmly. Clone size, where shown, is once, few, many, or a class for clones that have expanded.

. | TRBJ1-1 | . | TRBV7-9 | CASSPPGQLNTEAFF | TGTGCCAGCAGCCCTCCGGGACAACTCAACACTGAAGCTTTCTTT
. | TRBJ2-2 | . | TRBV5-1 | CASSLTVPGELFF | TGCGCCAGCAGCTTGACGGTACCCGGGGAGCTGTTTTTT
. | TRBJ2-1 | TRBD2 | TRBV29-1 | CSAVLAGVKNEQFF | TGCAGCGCTGTACTAGCGGGAGTAAAGAATGAGCAGTTCTTC
. | TRBJ2-3 | . | TRBV9 | CASSVGLREYTDTQYF | TGTGCCAGCAGCGTAGGTCTAAGGGAATACACAGATACGCAGTATTTT
few | TRBJ1-1 | . | TRBV19 | CASRLGGRTEAFF | TGTGCCAGTAGACTCGGGGGTCGCACTGAAGCTTTCTTT
. | TRBJ2-1 | . | TRBV21-1 | CASTYTGTTSYNEQFF | TGTGCCAGCACCTATACCGGGACTACCAGTTACAATGAGCAGTTCTTC
. | TRBJ2-7 | . | TRBV5-4 | CASSPGSSYEQYF | TGTGCCAGCAGCCCCGGGAGCTCCTACGAGCAGTACTTC
once | TRBJ2-2 | TRBD1 | TRBV5-6 | CASSFGTGSGELFF | TGTGCCAGCAGCTTTGGGACAGGAAGCGGGGAGCTGTTTTTT
. | TRBJ2-1 | TRBD2 | TRBV4-2 | CASSQDLSAGVYNEQFF | TGTGCCAGCAGCCAAGATCTTTCAGCGGGGGTTTACAATGAGCAGTTCTTC
. | TRBJ2-7 | TRBD2 | TRBV4-1 | CASSHVGTSGSYEQYF | TGCGCCAGCAGCCATGTCGGGACTAGCGGGAGCTACGAGCAGTACTTC
once | TRBJ1-1 | . | TRBV11-3 | CASSRKPGAEAFF | TGTGCCAGCAGCCGCAAACCAGGCGCTGAAGCTTTCTTT
. | TRBJ2-5 | . | TRBV15 | CATSSPGWQQETQYF | TGTGCCACCAGCAGCCCCGGTTGGCAGCAAGAGACCCAGTACTTC
. | TRBJ1-1 | . | TRBV11-3 | CASSSYRDTEAFF | TGTGCCAGCAGCTCGTACAGGGACACTGAAGCTTTCTTT